The present TCR beta chain was sequenced within a study of Tregs in tolerant kidney transplant recipients. Unmatched junction bases numbered 6, after V lost 4 bases and J lost 5 bases. Germline loops: CDR1 SGHTA, CDR2 FQGNSA. The CDR3 consists of 16 residues. Data came from immunoSEQ multiplex PCR; TCRdb stores just in-frame clones and leaves some out. This sample carries tens of thousands of clones, approximately 91% of them seen once, and the ten largest clones take 0.35% to 0.5%. The V and J genes are TRBV7-2 and TRBJ2-2, with TRBD2 matching 11 bases. The sample consisted of CD4+ T cells from blood, taken before the transplant. This receptor was obtained from a human donor who received a combined kidney and bone marrow transplant. In DNA, the CDR3 is TGTGCCAGCAGCTCGGGGACTAGCGGTCTAACCGGGGAGCTGTTTTTT. Its protein is CASSSGTSGLTGELFF.